This T cell receptor beta chain appears in the sequencing data of a study of T cells in Graves' hyperthyroidism and ophthalmopathy. The patients, who ranged from 18 to 65 in age, presented with newly diagnosed hyperthyroidism lasting under 2 months. Lactation, pregnancy, other autoimmune disease or uncontrolled infection led to exclusion of patients. On the basis of clinical symptoms, serum thyroxine and TRAb, thyroid ultrasound and orbital computed tomography, diagnoses were made. PBMCs were sourced from around 10 ml fresh peripheral blood. Concerning this clonotype itself: A much bigger clone sits one base away, suggesting this may be a read error.

The source material, RNA transcripts, was used to amplify TCR beta CDR3 regions. The primer set for the first-round RT-PCR of the TCR CDR3 was HTBI. TCRdb passed the multiplex PCR reads through MiXCR, listing each CDR3 protein once. This table holds about 400,000 distinct CDR3 sequences, 15% to 18% found once. This TCR was sampled from a woman between 18 and 30 years old with Graves' hyperthyroidism that later progressed to Graves' ophthalmopathy. The specimen sequenced was blood.

The CDR3 spells CASRGTNGRVHNEQFF. The CDR3 coding sequence is TGTGCCAGCAGGGGGACTAACGGGAGAGTGCACAATGAGCAGTTCTTC. The rearrangement uses TRBV2 and TRBJ2-1, with 7 nucleotides matching TRBD2. This CDR3 comprises 16 residues. Germline CDR1 reads SNHLY; CDR2 reads FYNNEI. J gave up 5 bases and V 6 bases, and 13 bases lay outside the gene matches.